One sample yielded the 19 T cell receptor beta chains listed below, sequenced in a study of T cells in localized non-small cell lung cancer. Method: immunoSEQ multiplex PCR; TCRdb's copy keeps in-frame clones and lacks some. The sample shows fewer than 40,000 clones, less than 80% of them seen only once. Sequencing used peripheral blood, obtained before any cancer treatment. These receptors all stem from a male donor at least 60 years old with stage II squamous cell lung carcinoma.

This sequence joins TRBV9 and TRBJ1-4, with D perhaps TRBD1 (6 bases). The V end lost 0 bases, the J end lost 4 bases, and 10 bases lay between the germline ends. The CDR3 runs to 15 residues. Germline CDR1 and CDR2: SGDLS and YYNGEE. The CDR3 sequence: CASSVDGQLNEKLFF. CDR3 coding DNA: TGTGCCAGCAGCGTAGATGGACAGCTTAATGAAAAACTGTTTTTT. The variable domain in full, completed from reference TRBV9 and TRBJ1-4, reads DSGVTQTPKHLITATGQRVTLRCSPRSGDLSVYWYQQSLDQGLQFLIQYYNGEERAKGNILERFSAQQFPDLHSELNLSSLELGDSALYFCASSVDGQLNEKLFFGSGTQLSVL.

The chain uses TRBV2 and TRBJ2-4; the D is unclear. The V end lost 7 bases, the J end lost 1 base, and 17 bases lay between the germline ends. Germline CDR1 SNHLY, CDR2 FYNNEI. This CDR3 has 16 amino acids. The CDR3 nucleotides read TGTGCCAGCATTAAGGAGAACGGGCGGGCCAAAAACATTCAGTACTTC. It translates to CASIKENGRAKNIQYF. Supplemented by reference TRBV2 and TRBJ2-4, the full variable domain reads EPEVTQTPSHQVTQMGQEVILRCVPISNHLYFYWYRQILGQKVEFLVSFYNNEISEKSEIFDDQFSVERPDGSNFTLKIRSTKLEDSAMYFCASIKENGRAKNIQYFGAGTRLSVL.

Concerning this clone itself: Since the CDR3 does not end with the conserved phenylalanine or tryptophan, this likely comes from a read error. V usage is TRBV7-2 and J usage is TRBJ1-2; D remains ambiguous. The ends were cut back, 5 bases at V and 7 bases at J, with 20 bases in the middle. The CDR3 is made up of 15 amino acids. The germline gives CDR1 SGHTA, CDR2 FQGNSA. Written as DNA, the CDR3 is TGTGCCAGCAGCGTAAACGCACCAGGTAGCGGTGGCTACACCCTC. This gives the protein CASSVNAPGSGGYTL.

The chain combines TRBV18 with TRBJ2-1, with 13 nucleotides matching TRBD2. Germline V gene sequence: CDR1 KGHSH, CDR2 LQKENI. The CDR3 loop spans 22 amino acids. The junction had 18 bases not matched to a gene; V was cut back by 3 bases and J by 1 base. CDR3 amino acids: CASSPGSGSGLAGMRSYNEQFF. CDR3 nucleotides: TGTGCCAGCTCACCCGGGTCGGGTTCGGGACTAGCGGGAATGAGGTCCTACAATGAGCAGTTCTTC.

V usage is TRBV29-1 and J usage is TRBJ2-5, with unresolved D. Trimming cost V 4 bases and J 0 bases, with 6 bases left between them. This CDR3 spans 12 amino acids. Germline V gene lookup returns CDR1 SQVTM and CDR2 ANQGSEA. The CDR3 DNA follows: TGCAGCGTTGTGGGGTACCAAGAGACCCAGTACTTC. Residues: CSVVGYQETQYF.

The count of this clone is one. V is TRBV19 and J is TRBJ2-7; TRBD1 agrees at 7 bases. V shed 4 bases, J shed 4 bases, and the junction held 1 base outside the gene matches. This CDR3 region has 12 residues. Per germline, CDR1 LNHDA and CDR2 SQIVND (reference sequence). The CDR3 sequence: CASSRQGYEQYF. The CDR3 DNA follows: TGTGCCAGTAGTAGACAGGGATACGAGCAGTACTTC. The full variable domain, with the rest looked up from reference TRBV19 and TRBJ2-7, is DGGITQSPKYLFRKEGQNVTLSCEQNLNHDAMYWYRQDPGQGLRLIYYSQIVNDFQKGDIAEGYSVSREKKESFPLTVTSAQKNPTAFYLCASSRQGYEQYFGPGTRLTVT.

In nucleotides, the CDR3 is TGCGCCAGCAGCTTGGCCGGGGTGGCCGGGGAGCTGTTTTTT. Translation: CASSLAGVAGELFF. The rearrangement links TRBV5-1 to TRBJ2-2; possibly TRBD2 for D (5 bases). The germline V gene has CDR1 SGHRS and CDR2 YFSETQ. V was shortened by 0 bases and J by 6 bases, with 9 bases between the two germline ends. This CDR3 is 14 amino acids long.

The chain has TRBV14 and TRBJ1-2, with unresolved D. V was cut by 4 bases and J by 4 bases, with 10 bases left in between. Germline lookup yields CDR1 SGHDN and CDR2 FVKESK. CDR3 length equals 13 residues. This CDR3 reads CASSPGVGYGYTF. In DNA, the CDR3 is TGTGCCAGCAGCCCCGGCGTAGGCTATGGCTACACCTTC.

This clone was counted a few times. The chain combines TRBV6-4 with TRBJ2-3, with a tentative D call TRBD2 (7 bases). The V end was cut by 5 bases, the J end by 3 bases, with 12 bases between. The CDR3 is 14 residues long. CDR1 is MRHNA, CDR2 SNTAGT, per germline. CDR3 DNA: TGTGCCAGCAGTAAAGGGGGGGAGACAGATACGCAGTATTTT. This sequence encodes CASSKGGETDTQYF.

This clone was observed a few times. This chain uses TRBV5-6 with TRBJ2-3; D is perhaps TRBD2 (6 bases). Trimming shortened V by 5 bases and J by 4 bases, and 11 bases separated the two germline ends. Germline values: CDR1 SGHDT, CDR2 YYEEEE. The CDR3 runs 13 residues. The CDR3 protein is CASRIERADTQYF. CDR3 in DNA: TGTGCCAGCAGGATCGAGCGGGCAGATACGCAGTATTTT.

The genes are TRBV7-2 and TRBJ2-5; 12 bases align to TRBD2. After removal of 5 bases from V and 5 bases from J, the junction contained 9 bases not matched to a gene. CDR1 is SGHTA and CDR2 is FQGNSA in the germline V gene. The CDR3 is 16 amino acids. The CDR3 spells CASSQTSGSGWETQYF. In DNA, the CDR3 is TGTGCCAGCAGCCAGACTAGCGGGAGTGGATGGGAGACCCAGTACTTC.

This clone was picked up a small number of times. This chain joins TRBV28 and TRBJ2-6; the D gene is possibly TRBD1 (6 bases). Deletions cut 4 bases from V and 4 bases from J, with 11 bases between. Germline CDR1 reads MDHEN; CDR2 reads SYDVKM. CDR3 length: 15 residues. The DNA for the CDR3 is TGTGCCAGCAGTTCACAGGGTCCCGGGGCCAACGTCCTGACTTTC. Protein: CASSSQGPGANVLTF.

This clone was observed a single time. The J gene is TRBJ1-2, the V gene TRBV6-1; 8 nucleotides match TRBD1. The V gene's germline CDR1 is MNHNS and CDR2 SASEGT. J was trimmed by 4 bases and V by 3 bases; bases with no gene match: 4. This CDR3 spans 14 amino acids. CDR3 DNA sequence: TGTGCCAGCAGTGACAGGGGGCCCGGCTATGGCTACACCTTC. Its translation: CASSDRGPGYGYTF.

The rearrangement joins TRBV30 to TRBJ2-3, with no clear D. CDR3 length equals 11 residues. Germline V gene sequence: CDR1 GTSNPN, CDR2 SVGIG (reference sequence). V gave up 1 base and J gave up 5 bases, with 4 bases separating them. CDR3 protein: CAWSGEDTQYF. The CDR3 DNA sequence: TGTGCCTGGAGTGGAGAAGATACGCAGTATTTT. The complete variable domain, with remaining parts taken from reference TRBV30 and TRBJ2-3, reads SQTIHQWPATLVQPVGSPLSLECTVEGTSNPNLYWYRQAAGRGLQLLFYSVGIGQISSEVPQNLSASRPQDRQFILSSKKLLLSDSGFYLCAWSGEDTQYFGPGTRLTVL.

J is TRBJ1-1 and V is TRBV6-7; D gene uncertain. TRBV6-7 is given ORF status, its function remaining uncertain. Trimming shortened V by 2 bases and J by 3 bases, and 10 bases separated the two germline ends. The CDR3 extends over 14 amino acids. The CDR3 bases are TGTGCCAGCAGTTACGGGAGCCGCCACACTGAAGCTTTCTTT. Its protein product is CASSYGSRHTEAFF.

The chain couples TRBV28 to TRBJ1-5, with 7 bases aligning to TRBD1. Germline V gene data show CDR1 as MDHEN and CDR2 as SYDVKM. The ends lost 3 bases at V and 1 base at J; junction bases unmatched: 6. The CDR3 runs to 16 residues. CDR3 region: CASSLRQGVSNQPQHF. The CDR3 bases are TGTGCCAGCAGTTTGAGGCAGGGGGTAAGCAATCAGCCCCAGCATTTT.

The chain couples TRBV11-3 to TRBJ2-2; 7 nucleotides line up with TRBD1. CDR3 size: 14 residues. Germline V CDR1 and CDR2: SGHNT, YENEEA. The V and J ends lost 7 bases and 5 bases, in that order; junction bases with no gene match: 7. The CDR3 sequence: CASISTGSTGELFF. For the CDR3, the DNA is TGTGCCAGCATTTCGACAGGGTCGACCGGGGAGCTGTTTTTT.

The V gene is TRBV28, the J gene TRBJ2-7; D assignment may be TRBD1 or TRBD2 (6 bases each). Trimming left V 5 bases short and J 5 bases short, with 16 bases between. CDR1 is MDHEN, CDR2 SYDVKM, per germline. The CDR3 has 14 residues. This chain's CDR3 is CASSLPGALDEQYF. The CDR3 coding sequence is TGTGCCAGCAGTCTTCCGGGGGCGCTGGACGAGCAGTACTTC. The whole variable domain, filled in from reference TRBV28 and TRBJ2-7, reads DVKVTQSSRYLVKRTGEKVFLECVQDMDHENMFWYRQDPGLGLRLIYFSYDVKMKEKGDIPEGYSVSREKKERFSLILESASTNQTSMYLCASSLPGALDEQYFGPGTRLTVT.

The CDR3 DNA reads as TGTGCCAGTAGTCCGGAAATGGGGGTAGCGGCCCAAGAGACCCAGTACTTC. It specifies CASSPEMGVAAQETQYF. This chain joins TRBV19 and TRBJ2-5, with D possibly being TRBD2 (6 bases). The CDR3 runs to 17 residues. CDR1 is LNHDA, CDR2 SQIVND, per germline (reference sequence). V lost 5 bases and J lost 1, with 20 bases in between.